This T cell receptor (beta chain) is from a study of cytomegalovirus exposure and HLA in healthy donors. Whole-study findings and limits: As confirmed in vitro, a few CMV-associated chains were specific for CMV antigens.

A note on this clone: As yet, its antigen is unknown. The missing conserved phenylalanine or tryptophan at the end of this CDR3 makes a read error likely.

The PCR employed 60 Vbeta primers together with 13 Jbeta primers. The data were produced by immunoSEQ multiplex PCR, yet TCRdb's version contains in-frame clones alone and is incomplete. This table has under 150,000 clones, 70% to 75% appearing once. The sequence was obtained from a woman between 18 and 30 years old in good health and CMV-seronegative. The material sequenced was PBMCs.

CDR3: CSVRAVGREAFV. The CDR3 DNA reads as TGCAGCGTAAGAGCGGTGGGCCGTGAAGCTTTCGTT. V is TRBV29-1 and J is TRBJ1-1; D ambiguous. The length of the CDR3 is 12 residues. Trimming took 6 bases from V and 7 from J, leaving 15 bases between them. CDR1 is SQVTM and CDR2 is ANQGSEA in the germline V gene.